This T cell receptor (beta chain) stems from a study of Graves' ophthalmopathy and Graves' hyperthyroidism. On the study more broadly: There was a collection of peripheral blood at initial diagnosis, before any treatment.

Beta-chain TCR CDR3 regions were amplified from RNA transcripts. HTBI primers primed a first-round RT-PCR, and a second-round multiplex PCR followed. TCRdb reprocessed the multiplex PCR reads via MiXCR and lists one record per CDR3 protein. The sample yields hundreds of thousands of distinct CDR3 sequences, around 40% seen once. Points on this clonotype: Antigen: not known. A much more abundant neighbour one base away suggests this may be a read error.

Findings and caveats of the study: Progression of ophthalmopathy was predicted by the model with around 70% sensitivity and just over 72% specificity.

CDR1 SGHTA and CDR2 FQGNSA come from the germline V gene. The CDR3 spans 14 residues. The material sequenced was peripheral blood. The receptor comes from an adult man with Graves' ophthalmopathy. J is TRBJ2-7 and V is TRBV7-2; a weak D match, TRBD2 (6 bases). The CDR3 region has the DNA TGTGCCGGCAGCTTAGCGGACTCCTCCTACGAGCAGTACTTC. Translated, it gives CAGSLADSSYEQYF. Full variable domain (remainder filled in from reference TRBV7-2 and TRBJ2-7): GAGVSQSPSNKVTEKGKDVELRCDPISGHTALYWYRQSLGQGLEFLIYFQGNSAPDKSGLPSDRFSAERTGGSVSTLTIQRTQQEDSAVYLCAGSLADSSYEQYFGPGTRLTVT.